These 27 T cell receptor beta chains were sequenced from one sample in a study of T cells in Graves' hyperthyroidism and ophthalmopathy. The source material, RNA transcripts, was used to amplify TCR beta CDR3 regions. A first-round RT-PCR of the TCR CDR3 used the HTBI primer set. From the multiplex PCR reads, TCRdb called clonotypes with MiXCR, one entry per CDR3 protein. The table records nearly 250,000 distinct CDR3 sequences, more than 20% of them present only once. Sample: blood. These receptors were taken from a woman in her thirties or forties with Graves' ophthalmopathy.

This clonotype showed up many times. The chain combines TRBV5-1 with TRBJ1-1; no firm D call. The length of the CDR3 is 16 residues. Looked up from germline, CDR1 is SGHRS and CDR2 is YFSETQ. Trimming cost V 4 bases and J 4 bases, with 20 bases left between them. The CDR3 DNA reads TGCGCCAGCAGCAAAGTCCAGGCGGGGTCGGGCACTGAAGCTTTCTTT. Translated: CASSKVQAGSGTEAFF.

In this sample, this clonotype turned up many times. This chain connects TRBV9 to TRBJ2-5; 8 positions agree with TRBD2. The length of the CDR3 is 16 residues. CDR1 SGDLS and CDR2 YYNGEE come from the germline V gene. V lost 2 bases, J lost 2 bases, and 8 bases stayed unmatched. CDR3 coding DNA: TGTGCCAGCAGCGTCGTGCCTAGCGGGTATCAAGAGACCCAGTACTTC. Translating it yields CASSVVPSGYQETQYF.

V gene TRBV28 combines with J gene TRBJ2-7; 7 nucleotides agree with TRBD2. From germline, CDR1 is MDHEN and CDR2 SYDVKM. V lost 7 bases, J lost 7 bases, and 10 bases stayed unmatched. The CDR3 consists of 13 residues. The chain's CDR3 is CASTTGGVGEQYF. CDR3 sequence (DNA): TGTGCCAGCACAACGGGGGGTGTTGGGGAGCAGTACTTC.

This chain's CDR3 is CATLARGETQYF. In nucleotides, the CDR3 is TGTGCGACGCTAGCGAGAGGGGAGACCCAGTACTTC. The chain carries TRBV28 and TRBJ2-5, with D tentatively TRBD2 (6 bases). The V gene's germline CDR1 is MDHEN and CDR2 SYDVKM. This CDR3 region has 12 residues.

The CDR3: CASRSRGTGNDEQYF. The CDR3 DNA reads as TGTGCCAGCAGATCTCGGGGGACAGGGAATGACGAGCAGTACTTC. The chain uses TRBV12-3 or TRBV12-4 and TRBJ2-7; 9 bases agree with TRBD1. The CDR3 runs 15 residues. V was pared by 6 bases and J by 5 bases, with 11 bases of the junction left unmatched.

This clonotype was seen many times. This chain joins TRBV19 and TRBJ2-7, with D perhaps matching TRBD1 or TRBD2 (6 bases each). CDR3 length equals 14 residues. Trimming left V 7 bases short and J 0 bases short, with 13 bases between. CDR1 and CDR2 (germline): LNHDA, SQIVND (reference sequence). CDR3 protein: CASTRGADSYEQYF. As DNA, the CDR3 is TGTGCCAGTACGAGGGGGGCAGACTCCTACGAGCAGTACTTC.

In this sample, this clonotype turned up many times. This chain joins TRBV6-1 and TRBJ2-1; no firm D call. This CDR3 comprises 12 residues. Looked up from germline, CDR1 is MNHNS and CDR2 is SASEGT. V lost 5 bases, J lost 9 bases, and 11 bases lay in between. Here the CDR3 reads CASSPTGREQFF. CDR3 nucleotides: TGTGCCAGCAGTCCAACCGGGCGTGAGCAGTTCTTC.

This clonotype showed up many times. The V gene is TRBV30, the J gene TRBJ1-5, with 10 bases aligning to TRBD1. The CDR3 covers 16 residues. V dropped 3 bases and J dropped 3; count of bases not matched to a gene: 8. Germline CDR1 GTSNPN, CDR2 SVGIG (reference sequence). CDR3 sequence reads: CAWSPKTGGINQPQHF. DNA of the CDR3: TGTGCCTGGAGCCCTAAGACAGGGGGCATCAATCAGCCCCAGCATTTT. The variable domain in full, with the rest retrieved from reference TRBV30 and TRBJ1-5, is SQTIHQWPATLVQPVGSPLSLECTVEGTSNPNLYWYRQAAGRGLQLLFYSVGIGQISSEVPQNLSASRPQDRQFILSSKKLLLSDSGFYLCAWSPKTGGINQPQHFGDGTRLSIL.

This clonotype was detected ten times or more. This sequence joins TRBV6-1 and TRBJ1-1; D is unresolved. Between the trimmed V and J ends, which lost 6 bases and 1 base, there was a span of 9 bases. Germline V gives CDR1 MNHNS, CDR2 SASEGT. The CDR3 is 13 residues long. CDR3 coding DNA: TGTGCCAGCAGGAACCTTAGGAACACTGAAGCTTTCTTT. Translated: CASRNLRNTEAFF.

This clonotype occurred many times. J is TRBJ1-5 and V is TRBV20-1; 9 bases line up with TRBD1. This CDR3 spans 13 amino acids. The V and J ends lost 3 bases and 5 bases, in that order; junction bases with no gene match: 2. Germline values: CDR1 DFQATT, CDR2 SNEGSKA (reference sequence). The CDR3 here is CSARDRGYQPQHF. The CDR3 DNA reads as TGCAGTGCTAGGGACAGGGGCTATCAGCCCCAGCATTTT.

This clonotype has a count of ten or more. This chain joins TRBV5-1 and TRBJ1-5; D is ambiguous. Per germline, CDR1 SGHRS and CDR2 YFSETQ. CDR3 length: 15 residues. V dropped 2 bases and J dropped 3 bases, with 12 bases sitting between them. The CDR3 coding sequence is TGCGCCAGCAGCTTAGAAGGGAGGGACAATCAGCCCCAGCATTTT. The encoded protein is CASSLEGRDNQPQHF.

V usage is TRBV7-2 and J usage is TRBJ1-1; possibly TRBD1 for D (5 bases). Trimming pared 7 bases from V and 11 bases from J, leaving 14 bases between. The CDR3 runs 11 residues. Germline CDR1 SGHTA, CDR2 FQGNSA. In DNA, the CDR3 is TGTGCCAGCACGAGGGGTTTCGTTGCTTTCTTT. This codes for CASTRGFVAFF.

The chain uses TRBV9 and TRBJ1-5; the match to TRBD1 covers 8 bases. The CDR3 has 15 amino acids. Per the germline V gene, CDR1 is SGDLS and CDR2 is YYNGEE. V lost 4 bases and J lost 0; bases outside the gene matches: 3. The CDR3 sequence: CASSTQGASNQPQHF. CDR3 in DNA: TGTGCCAGCAGCACGCAGGGGGCTAGCAATCAGCCCCAGCATTTT.

This clonotype was seen only once. This chain joins TRBV6-2 or TRBV6-3 and TRBJ1-2, with 9 nucleotides matching TRBD1. Per the germline V gene, CDR1 is MNHEY and CDR2 is SVGEGT. This CDR3 contains 17 residues. V trimming: 2 bases; J trimming: 4 bases; junction bases outside the gene matches: 11. The CDR3 protein is CASSYPDRGRLTYGYTF. CDR3 nucleotides: TGTGCCAGCAGTTACCCGGACAGGGGCCGTTTGACCTATGGCTACACCTTC.

The chain couples TRBV6-1 to TRBJ2-5; D unresolved. The V and J ends lost 10 bases and 0 bases respectively, with 9 bases between them. Germline CDR1 MNHNS, CDR2 SASEGT. The CDR3 is made up of 12 amino acids. CDR3 sequence reads: CATRQNQETQYF. CDR3 DNA sequence: TGTGCCACCCGGCAGAACCAAGAGACCCAGTACTTC.

This clonotype was counted at least ten times. The V call is TRBV4-2, the J call TRBJ2-5; 9 bases line up with TRBD2. J lost 3 bases, V lost 4 bases, and 15 bases had no gene match. This CDR3 has 18 amino acids. From germline, CDR1 is LGHNA and CDR2 YNFKEQ. This chain's CDR3 is CASSLRPPTTSGEETQYF. The CDR3 DNA is TGTGCCAGCAGCCTCCGCCCCCCGACGACTAGCGGAGAAGAGACCCAGTACTTC.

Regarding this clonotype: Relative to the germline gene, one junction end is altered; a read error may explain this. This chain connects TRBV20-1 to TRBJ2-7; TRBD2 might be the D (6 bases). Near its end, the DNA agrees better with TRBJ2-1, so the J call may be wrong. The CDR3 totals 10 residues. Germline V gene data show CDR1 as DFQATT and CDR2 as SNEGSKA (reference sequence). CDR3 bases: TGCAATGCTAGCGACTACGAGCAGTTCTTC. Its protein is CNASDYEQFF.

This clonotype was seen many times. CDR3 sequence reads: CASIRGTGTGEQYF. In DNA, the CDR3 is TGTGCCAGCATCCGCGGGACAGGGACGGGTGAGCAGTACTTC. The V gene is TRBV6-5, the J gene TRBJ2-7, with TRBD1 matching over 9 bases. This CDR3 comprises 14 residues. CDR1 is MNHEY and CDR2 is SVGAGI in the germline V gene. Unmatched junction bases numbered 11, after V lost 7 bases and J lost 7 bases.

The chain combines TRBV6-2 or TRBV6-3 with TRBJ2-7; D gene uncertain. V was clipped by 2 bases and J by 4 bases, with 9 bases between them. Germline assignment: CDR1 MNHEY and CDR2 SVGEGT. The CDR3 consists of 13 residues. CDR3 sequence: CASSYTDKYEQYF. DNA for the CDR3: TGTGCCAGCAGTTACACGGATAAATACGAGCAGTACTTC.

The chain links TRBV6-1 to TRBJ2-7, with 9 bases aligning to TRBD1. The CDR3 runs 14 residues. CDR1 and CDR2 (germline): MNHNS, SASEGT. Trimming cost V 4 bases and J 2 bases; bases outside gene matches: 3. Here the CDR3 reads CASSVRQGAYEQYF. CDR3 nucleotide sequence: TGTGCCAGCAGTGTAAGACAGGGGGCCTACGAGCAGTACTTC.

This clonotype was seen at least ten times. The genes are TRBV28 and TRBJ2-5, with D unresolved. The length of the CDR3 is 13 residues. Germline V lookup: CDR1 MDHEN, CDR2 SYDVKM. The V end lost 6 bases, the J end lost 5 bases, and 13 bases lay between the germline ends. The CDR3 loop is CASSLPPGETQYF. The CDR3 bases are TGTGCCAGCAGCTTACCCCCTGGGGAGACCCAGTACTTC. Full variable domain (rest looked up from reference TRBV28 and TRBJ2-5): DVKVTQSSRYLVKRTGEKVFLECVQDMDHENMFWYRQDPGLGLRLIYFSYDVKMKEKGDIPEGYSVSREKKERFSLILESASTNQTSMYLCASSLPPGETQYFGPGTRLLVL.

This clonotype was counted many times. The chain couples TRBV6-5 to TRBJ1-1, with 8 bases matching TRBD1. There are 15 residues in the CDR3. Unmatched junction bases numbered 4, after V lost 0 bases and J lost 4 bases. In germline, CDR1 is MNHEY, CDR2 SVGAGI. Here the CDR3 reads CASSYSDRGGTEAFF. CDR3 DNA sequence: TGTGCCAGCAGTTACTCAGACAGGGGTGGCACTGAAGCTTTCTTT.

In this sample, this clonotype turned up many times. The chain employs TRBV30 and TRBJ1-5, with D uncertain. This CDR3 contains 13 residues. In germline, CDR1 is GTSNPN, CDR2 SVGIG (reference sequence). CDR3 sequence (DNA): TGTGCTTATGAAGGAGATAGCAATCAGCCCCAGCATTTT. It yields the protein CAYEGDSNQPQHF.

The rearrangement uses TRBV5-6 and TRBJ1-2, with no clear D. Germline values: CDR1 SGHDT, CDR2 YYEEEE. Deletions cut 0 bases from V and 5 bases from J, with 14 bases between. The CDR3 is 15 residues long. DNA of the CDR3: TGTGCCAGCAGCTTGGCCGGCTTGGGATGGTATGGCTACACCTTC. Residues: CASSLAGLGWYGYTF.

This clonotype was seen many times. The gene calls are TRBV2 and TRBJ2-2, with 9 bases matching TRBD2. Germline V gene sequence: CDR1 SNHLY, CDR2 FYNNEI. V lost 6 bases and J lost 3; bases outside the gene matches: 5. CDR3 length equals 15 residues. Written as DNA, the CDR3 is TGTGCCAGCAGCGGTAGCGGGGGATACACCGGGGAGCTGTTTTTT. This codes for CASSGSGGYTGELFF.

This clonotype was counted many times. The chain employs TRBV10-3 and TRBJ2-2, with 12 positions matching TRBD2. CDR1 ENHRY and CDR2 SYGVKD come from the germline V gene. This CDR3 comprises 16 residues. Trimming took 6 bases from V and 2 from J; bases not matched to a gene: 4. The CDR3 here is CAISRLAGANTGELFF. DNA of the CDR3: TGTGCCATCAGCCGACTAGCGGGGGCCAACACCGGGGAGCTGTTTTTT.

This clonotype showed up many times. The rearrangement uses TRBV28 and TRBJ1-5; 7 positions agree with TRBD1. The CDR3 is 15 residues long. Germline-derived CDR1 and CDR2 are MDHEN and SYDVKM. With V trimmed by 2 bases and J by 1 base, 2 bases remained unmatched. The CDR3 nucleotides read TGTGCCAGCAGTTTACACAGGGGAAGCAATCAGCCCCAGCATTTT. Protein sequence: CASSLHRGSNQPQHF. Combining the CDR3 with reference TRBV28 and TRBJ1-5 gives the whole variable domain DVKVTQSSRYLVKRTGEKVFLECVQDMDHENMFWYRQDPGLGLRLIYFSYDVKMKEKGDIPEGYSVSREKKERFSLILESASTNQTSMYLCASSLHRGSNQPQHFGDGTRLSIL.